Shown below are 26 T cell receptor beta chains from a single sample sequenced in a study of blood T cell repertoires in COVID-19. Using immunoSEQ multiplex PCR, the repertoire was profiled, and TCRdb retains in-frame clones only, with some absent. This repertoire shows approximately 210,000 clones, less than 85% found once; its top ten account for 7.8%. The sample was peripheral blood. These receptor sequences come from an elderly woman with COVID-19, enrolled during active disease.

The rearrangement joins TRBV7-9 to TRBJ2-2; D may be TRBD2 (5 bases). V lost 1 base and J 7 bases, leaving 10 bases between the germline ends. Germline values: CDR1 SEHNR, CDR2 FQNEAQ (reference sequence). This CDR3 has 14 residues. CDR3: CASSLVSGIGELFF. CDR3 DNA: TGTGCCAGCAGCTTAGTGTCGGGGATCGGGGAGCTGTTTTTT.

The CDR3 DNA reads as TGCGCCAGCAGCTTCGGGACAGGGGAGACCCAGTACTTC. Translating gives CASSFGTGETQYF. The J gene is TRBJ2-5, the V gene TRBV5-1, with TRBD1 matching over 9 bases. The CDR3 spans 13 residues. With V trimmed by 2 bases and J by 5 bases, 1 base remained unmatched. The germline CDR1 and CDR2 sequences are SGHRS and YFSETQ.

The rearrangement joins TRBV5-4 to TRBJ1-2; D remains unclear. The CDR3 sequence is 12 residues long. Between the trimmed V and J ends, which lost 4 bases and 2 bases, there was a span of 6 bases. CDR1 is SGHNT and CDR2 is YYREEE in the germline V gene (reference sequence). The CDR3 nucleotides read TGTGCCAGCAGCCGAGAGAACTATGGCTACACCTTC. Translated: CASSRENYGYTF.

The chain combines TRBV9 with TRBJ1-5; no clear D gene. V lost 5 bases, J lost 3 bases, and 12 bases lay in between. Germline assignment: CDR1 SGDLS and CDR2 YYNGEE. The CDR3 has 14 amino acids. CDR3 region: CASSGLASNQPQHF. The CDR3 DNA sequence: TGTGCCAGCAGTGGACTCGCCTCCAATCAGCCCCAGCATTTT.

The genes are TRBV5-1 and TRBJ1-1; 7 bases align to TRBD1. The CDR3 runs 13 residues. Germline V gene lookup returns CDR1 SGHRS and CDR2 YFSETQ. V shed 2 bases, J shed 4 bases, and the junction held 2 bases outside the gene matches. Written as DNA, the CDR3 is TGCGCCAGCAGCTTCGACAGGGTCACTGAAGCTTTCTTT. Amino acid sequence: CASSFDRVTEAFF.

The chain couples TRBV21-1 to TRBJ1-1; the DNA was not used to check the table's D call, TRBD1. TRBV21-1 is recorded as a pseudogene. The CDR3 loop spans 17 amino acids. CDR3 sequence reads: CASSKWDRGQGNTEAFF. The DNA of the CDR3 is TGTGCCAGCAGCAAATGGGACAGGGGGCAGGGGAACACTGAAGCTTTCTTT.

This chain links TRBV19 with TRBJ1-2; 8 bases align to TRBD1. The CDR3 is made up of 13 amino acids. Germline CDR1 reads LNHDA; CDR2 reads SQIVND (reference sequence). After removal of 5 bases from V and 8 bases from J, the junction contained 7 bases not matched to a gene. The CDR3 loop reads CASSPQGARGYTF. For the CDR3, the DNA is TGTGCCAGTAGTCCTCAGGGGGCTCGAGGCTACACCTTC. Filled out from reference TRBV19 and TRBJ1-2, the complete variable domain reads DGGITQSPKYLFRKEGQNVTLSCEQNLNHDAMYWYRQDPGQGLRLIYYSQIVNDFQKGDIAEGYSVSREKKESFPLTVTSAQKNPTAFYLCASSPQGARGYTFGSGTRLTVV.

The rearrangement uses TRBV29-1 and TRBJ2-5; no clear D. This CDR3 spans 12 amino acids. The V gene's germline CDR1 is SQVTM and CDR2 ANQGSEA. Trimming removed 4 bases from V and 5 bases from J, with 11 bases in between. The CDR3 DNA reads as TGCAGCGTTGTCCCCGACGGGGAGACCCAGTACTTC. This gives the protein CSVVPDGETQYF. The full variable domain, with the rest looked up from reference TRBV29-1 and TRBJ2-5, is SAVISQKPSRDICQRGTSLTIQCQVDSQVTMMFWYRQQPGQSLTLIATANQGSEATYESGFVIDKFPISRPNLTFSTLTVSNMSPEDSSIYLCSVVPDGETQYFGPGTRLLVL.

J is TRBJ2-7 and V is TRBV5-6; 7 bases match TRBD1. The CDR3 runs 15 residues. Germline V gene sequence: CDR1 SGHDT, CDR2 YYEEEE. Trimming removed 0 bases from V and 0 bases from J; junction bases left unmatched: 3. The DNA for the CDR3 is TGTGCCAGCAGCTTGGTAGGGGACAGCTCCTACGAGCAGTACTTC. Translating gives CASSLVGDSSYEQYF.

The CDR3 loop is CASSYGMGGTEAFF. For the CDR3, the DNA is TGTGCCAGCAGTTACGGGATGGGGGGAACTGAAGCTTTCTTT. The rearrangement joins TRBV6-5 to TRBJ1-1, with a possible D match to TRBD1 (5 bases). V shed 2 bases and J shed 5 bases, with 12 bases lying between them. Germline V CDR1 and CDR2: MNHEY, SVGAGI. This CDR3 is built from 14 residues.

The V gene is TRBV7-9, the J gene TRBJ1-6, with 7 positions matching TRBD1. CDR1 and CDR2 from the germline V gene are SEHNR and FQNEAQ (reference sequence). This CDR3 has 15 residues. Trimming at V came to 3 bases and at J to 10 bases, leaving 9 bases not matched to a gene. This chain's CDR3 is CASSFGRGINSPLHF. The DNA of the CDR3 is TGTGCCAGCAGCTTCGGCAGGGGGATTAACTCACCCCTCCACTTT.

V is TRBV3-1 (or the pseudogene TRBV3-2) and J is TRBJ2-2; 9 positions match TRBD2. The V gene end was trimmed by 2 bases and the J gene end by 5 bases; junction bases not matched to a gene: 12. The CDR3 covers 18 residues. Germline CDR1 and CDR2: LGHDT and YNNKEL (reference sequence). The CDR3 DNA reads as TGTGCCAGCAGCCAAAGAGGAGGCCGCGGGGGGGCTACCGGGGAGCTGTTTTTT. It codes for CASSQRGGRGGATGELFF.

The chain combines TRBV5-1 with TRBJ1-3; no clear D. The CDR3 extends over 15 amino acids. CDR1 and CDR2 from the germline V gene are SGHRS and YFSETQ. The V gene lost 0 bases and the J gene lost 0 bases, with 7 bases spanning the gap. The chain's CDR3 is CASSLELSSGNTIYF. CDR3 DNA sequence: TGCGCCAGCAGCTTGGAACTGTCCTCTGGAAACACCATATATTTT.

The chain employs TRBV27 and TRBJ1-5, with D hard to call. CDR3 size: 14 residues. In germline, CDR1 is MNHEY, CDR2 SMNVEV (reference sequence). Between the trimmed V and J ends, which lost 5 bases and 6 bases, there was a span of 14 bases. The CDR3 bases are TGTGCCAGCAGTCCCCGCGGGAGCGGTCAGCCCCAGCATTTT. It is translated as CASSPRGSGQPQHF.

This chain links TRBV19 with TRBJ2-7, with D possibly TRBD1 on 6 matching bases. Trimming removed 6 bases at V and 3 bases at J, with 15 bases between. The CDR3 consists of 14 residues. The germline gives CDR1 LNHDA, CDR2 SQIVND (reference sequence). The CDR3 coding sequence is TGTGCCAGTAGGCCAAACAGGGCTAGCTACGAGCAGTACTTC. Translating it yields CASRPNRASYEQYF.

J is TRBJ2-7 and V is TRBV6-5; 7 bases align to TRBD1. Trimming removed 3 bases from V and 2 bases from J; junction bases left unmatched: 4. This CDR3 has 14 residues. Germline V gene sequence: CDR1 MNHEY, CDR2 SVGAGI. CDR3 bases: TGTGCCAGCAGTTATGACAGGGCGACCTACGAGCAGTACTTC. It codes for CASSYDRATYEQYF.

The CDR3 protein is CASSSQGISEQYF. The DNA of the CDR3 is TGCGCCAGCAGTAGCCAGGGGATCTCCGAGCAGTACTTC. This chain joins TRBV10-1 and TRBJ2-7; possible D gene TRBD1, 6 bases. V gave up 5 bases and J gave up 6 bases, with 14 bases separating them. Germline V lookup: CDR1 WNHNN, CDR2 SYGVQD (reference sequence). This CDR3 is 13 amino acids long.

This clone was observed once. V usage is TRBV5-1 and J usage is TRBJ1-2, with 8 bases lining up with TRBD1. Germline values: CDR1 SGHRS, CDR2 YFSETQ. V lost 3 bases and J lost 2; bases outside the gene matches: 12. CDR3 size: 17 residues. The CDR3 spells CASSYQTGDVLNYGYTF. In DNA, the CDR3 is TGCGCCAGCAGCTACCAGACAGGGGACGTATTAAACTATGGCTACACCTTC.

The chain couples TRBV6-5 to TRBJ1-3, with D perhaps matching TRBD1 (5 bases). The V and J ends lost 4 bases and 2 bases respectively, with 15 bases between them. CDR3 length equals 16 residues. Germline CDR1 is MNHEY and CDR2 is SVGAGI. The CDR3 spells CASSSTSGYPGNTIYF. The DNA for the CDR3 is TGTGCCAGCAGTTCCACCTCAGGGTACCCTGGAAACACCATATATTTT.

On this clone itself: The junction differs from germline at one of its ends, possibly a read error. The chain couples TRBV7-7 to TRBJ2-5, with TRBD2 matching over 9 bases. The CDR3 spans 15 residues. Germline V gives CDR1 SSHAT, CDR2 FNYEAQ (reference sequence). The CDR3 nucleotides are TGTGCTAGCAGCTTAGCGGGGGCGGCGCAAGAGACCCAGTACTTC. Its translation: CASSLAGAAQETQYF. The full variable domain, in which reference TRBV7-7 and TRBJ2-5 provide the parts outside the CDR3, is GAGVSQSPRYKVTKRGQDVTLRCDPISSHATLYWYQQALGQGPEFLTYFNYEAQPDKSGLPSDRFSAERPEGSISTLTIQRTEQRDSAMYRCASSLAGAAQETQYFGPGTRLLVL.

This clone occurred once. The CDR3 sequence: CASSINRDYGYTF. The CDR3 nucleotides are TGTGCCAGCAGCATCAACAGGGACTATGGCTACACCTTC. The rearrangement uses TRBV21-1 and TRBJ1-2; TRBD1, as called in the table, went unchecked against the DNA. TRBV21-1 is assigned pseudogene status. The CDR3 runs 13 residues.

The chain is built from TRBV19 and TRBJ1-1, with D possibly matching TRBD1 (6 bases). The germline V gene has CDR1 LNHDA and CDR2 SQIVND (reference sequence). This CDR3 has 15 residues. V gave up 5 bases and J gave up 5 bases, with 18 bases separating them. CDR3 bases: TGTGCCAGTAGTCCCCCCGGGGGGGCGCTTACTGAAGCTTTCTTT. Translated: CASSPPGGALTEAFF.

With respect to this clone: This sample also contains other DNA sequences that code for the same CDR3. The gene calls are TRBV3-1 (or the pseudogene TRBV3-2) and TRBJ1-1, with D unclear. Trimming shortened V by 3 bases and J by 1 base, and 6 bases separated the two germline ends. This CDR3 has 13 residues. Germline assignment: CDR1 LGHDT and CDR2 YNNKEL (reference sequence). The CDR3 reads CASSHGGNTEAFF. The CDR3 DNA follows: TGTGCCAGCAGCCATGGCGGGAACACTGAAGCTTTCTTT.

This clone was counted a few times. The chain links TRBV12-5 to TRBJ1-1; TRBD1 matches at 9 bases. With V trimmed by 2 bases and J by 5 bases, 6 bases remained unmatched. CDR1 LGHNT and CDR2 FRNRAP come from the germline V gene. There are 15 residues in the CDR3. CDR3 loop: CASGLLQGAWTEAFF. The DNA for the CDR3 is TGTGCTAGTGGTTTGTTACAGGGGGCCTGGACTGAAGCTTTCTTT.

The CDR3 region is CATSGPETPGYEQYF. The CDR3 nucleotides are TGTGCCACCAGCGGCCCGGAGACCCCCGGCTACGAGCAGTACTTC. This rearrangement joins TRBV15 to TRBJ2-7; D call uncertain. The length of the CDR3 is 15 residues. Germline V gives CDR1 LNHNV, CDR2 YYDKDF (reference sequence). Trimming cost V 5 bases and J 3 bases, with 17 bases left between them.

The genes are TRBV5-6 and TRBJ2-2; the match to TRBD2 covers 8 bases. This CDR3 has 14 amino acids. V lost 1 base to trimming and J lost 4 bases; unmatched junction nucleotides: 0. Germline V gene sequence: CDR1 SGHDT, CDR2 YYEEEE. This chain's CDR3 is CASSLRGGTGELFF. CDR3 coding DNA: TGTGCCAGCAGCTTGCGGGGGGGCACCGGGGAGCTGTTTTTT.